The clone carrying this TCR beta chain showed up many times. Its antigen is not identified. Noted treatment: PENTA 11 planned treatment interruption arm or continuous ART arm. Sorting from thawed PBMCs isolated memory CD8+ CD45RO+ CD45RA- T cells. The sample is drawn from a study of HIV-infected children after antiretroviral therapy interruption. At the level of the study: EBV and CMV exposure was recorded in most children. Samples from the continuous-treatment group were taken at weeks 0, 48 and 150.

RNA-based 3' RACE libraries used unique molecular identifiers. MiXCR, run by TCRdb on the 3' RACE reads, gives a single entry per CDR3 protein. Of about 14,000 distinct CDR3 sequences in the sample, about 3.4% are singletons; the top ten hold about a third. Study observations and caveats: Naive CD4+ sequences overlapped less between time points once interruption began.

The TCR originated in a pool of human donors with HIV. The material was CD45RO+ CD8+ T cells from PBMCs, pooled from several time points, obtained from a donor given antiretroviral therapy, either interrupted or continuous. Regarding subset: memory CD8+ CD45RO+ CD45RA- T cells.

The CDR3 coding sequence is TGTGCCAGCAGCTCACGGATCGGGGGGGCCGGGGTCGATGAGCAGTTCTTC. Amino acid sequence: CASSSRIGGAGVDEQFF. The chain recombines TRBV7-3 with TRBJ2-1, with TRBD2 identical over 8 bases. V was clipped by 4 bases and J by 8 bases; unmatched bases: 16. This CDR3 comprises 17 residues. Germline assignment: CDR1 SGHTA and CDR2 FQGTGA.